This TCR beta chain was obtained from a study of metastatic and nonmetastatic thyroid tumors. Per the study methods: A classifier of distant metastasis in papillary thyroid cancer was built from CDR3 differences (across clinicopathological groups). TCRdb re-called the PCR reads with MiXCR. The V and J calls were determined by TCRdb, not by the authors. Of around 34,000 clones in the sample, 20% to 25% were seen once. Each patient came to thyroid surgery without any prior treatment (of any kind). This clone was recorded many times. The TCR originated in a male donor with papillary thyroid cancer or a benign thyroid nodule (not recorded which). Some clones in this sample may be carry-over from other donors' samples. The material sequenced was tumor tissue.

In DNA, the CDR3 is TGTGCCAGCAGTTTAGGGGACAGGGGAGGGGCCAACGTCCTGACTTTC. Its translation: CASSLGDRGGANVLTF. The V call is TRBV12-3 or TRBV12-4, the J call TRBJ2-6; TRBD1 aligns across 10 bases. The CDR3 totals 16 residues. The trim removed 1 base at V and 4 bases at J, leaving 1 base unmatched.